A single sample is the source of the 23 T cell receptor beta chains below, sequenced in a study of radiotherapy plus CTLA-4 blockade in lung cancer. Profiled with immunoSEQ multiplex PCR; TCRdb holds only in-frame clones, not every one. The table shows 11,000 to 15,000 clones, with about 70% occurring only once. Sequencing used peripheral blood, obtained from a patient treated with radiotherapy plus ipilimumab. The source is a human donor with non-small cell lung cancer whose response to radiotherapy plus ipilimumab could not be evaluated.

The J gene is TRBJ1-5, the V gene TRBV19, with 7 bases aligning to TRBD1. The length of the CDR3 is 16 residues. Unmatched junction bases numbered 13, after V lost 6 bases and J lost 5 bases. Germline CDR1 is LNHDA and CDR2 is SQIVND (reference sequence). Here the CDR3 DNA reads TGTGCCAGTAGCCACTCTAGGACAGGAAGTGATCAGCCCCAGCATTTT. This encodes CASSHSRTGSDQPQHF.

This clone was recorded once. The chain joins TRBV5-1 to TRBJ1-5, with D tentatively TRBD1 (6 bases). Trimming took 5 bases from V and 3 from J, leaving 15 bases between them. The V gene's germline CDR1 is SGHRS and CDR2 YFSETQ. The CDR3 covers 15 residues. The CDR3 sequence is CASRLGGQPNQPQHF. The CDR3 nucleotides read TGCGCCAGCAGGTTAGGAGGACAGCCCAATCAGCCCCAGCATTTT. Filled out from reference TRBV5-1 and TRBJ1-5, the complete variable domain reads KAGVTQTPRYLIKTRGQQVTLSCSPISGHRSVSWYQQTPGQGLQFLFEYFSETQRNKGNFPGRFSGRQFSNSRSEMNVSTLELGDSALYLCASRLGGQPNQPQHFGDGTRLSIL.

The chain couples TRBV5-5 to TRBJ1-3; weak D call: TRBD1 (5 bases). The V gene lost 0 bases and the J gene lost 0 bases, with 7 bases spanning the gap. The germline CDR1 and CDR2 sequences are SGHKS and YYEKEE (reference sequence). The CDR3 extends over 15 amino acids. The CDR3 spells CASSLDTGSGNTIYF. The CDR3 coding sequence is TGTGCCAGCAGCTTGGACACAGGCTCTGGAAACACCATATATTTT.

This clone has more than one count but fewer than ten. The rearrangement links TRBV18 to TRBJ1-2; no definite D call. The CDR3 consists of 15 residues. The V end was cut by 3 bases, the J end by 0 bases, with 11 bases between. Germline lookup yields CDR1 KGHSH and CDR2 LQKENI. The CDR3 DNA reads TGTGCCAGCTCACCTTCATCGGGTCCTAACTATGGCTACACCTTC. Translating gives CASSPSSGPNYGYTF. Based on the CDR3 plus reference TRBV18 and TRBJ1-2, the full variable domain is NAGVMQNPRHLVRRRGQEARLRCSPMKGHSHVYWYRQLPEEGLKFMVYLQKENIIDESGMPKERFSAEFPKEGPSILRIQQVVRGDSAAYFCASSPSSGPNYGYTFGSGTRLTVV.

This rearrangement joins TRBV6-1 to TRBJ2-5; 11 bases align to TRBD2. Per the germline V gene, CDR1 is MNHNS and CDR2 is SASEGT. This CDR3 spans 19 amino acids. The V gene end was trimmed by 1 base and the J gene end by 2 bases; junction bases not matched to a gene: 12. DNA for the CDR3: TGTGCCAGCAGTGAAGAACCGGGACTAGCGGCTGTTTTTCAAGAGACCCAGTACTTC. It specifies CASSEEPGLAAVFQETQYF.

A few counts support this clone. This chain links TRBV5-4 with TRBJ2-3; D gene ambiguous. CDR1 is SGHNT and CDR2 is YYREEE in the germline V gene (reference sequence). There are 14 residues in the CDR3. Trimming shortened V by 5 bases and J by 1 base, and 11 bases separated the two germline ends. The CDR3 loop reads CASSSLGGTDTQYF. The CDR3 bases are TGTGCCAGCAGTTCCCTAGGAGGCACAGATACGCAGTATTTT.

The rearrangement uses TRBV5-6 and TRBJ2-5, with D unresolved. Germline CDR1 reads SGHDT; CDR2 reads YYEEEE. The V end was cut by 0 bases, the J end by 1 base, with 10 bases between. The CDR3 spans 15 residues. The CDR3 sequence is CASSLVQTSQETQYF. The CDR3 nucleotides read TGTGCCAGCAGCTTGGTACAGACATCCCAAGAGACCCAGTACTTC.

V is TRBV19 and J is TRBJ2-7; 7 positions match TRBD2. The CDR3 has 14 amino acids. The V gene end was trimmed by 5 bases and the J gene end by 4 bases; junction bases not matched to a gene: 8. Germline-derived CDR1 and CDR2 are LNHDA and SQIVND (reference sequence). The CDR3 nucleotides read TGTGCCAGTAGTTACCGGACGGGGGGTTACGAGCAGTACTTC. It encodes CASSYRTGGYEQYF. The entire variable domain, with the rest obtained from reference TRBV19 and TRBJ2-7, is as follows: DGGITQSPKYLFRKEGQNVTLSCEQNLNHDAMYWYRQDPGQGLRLIYYSQIVNDFQKGDIAEGYSVSREKKESFPLTVTSAQKNPTAFYLCASSYRTGGYEQYFGPGTRLTVT.

This clone was counted between two and nine times. V gene TRBV7-3 combines with J gene TRBJ2-1; TRBD2 aligns across 10 bases. CDR3 length: 16 residues. CDR1 SGHTA and CDR2 FQGTGA come from the germline V gene. V shed 5 bases, J shed 0 bases, and the junction held 4 bases outside the gene matches. In DNA, the CDR3 is TGTGCCAGCAGCAGTAGCGGGGGGAGCTCCTACAATGAGCAGTTCTTC. Translation: CASSSSGGSSYNEQFF.

This rearrangement joins TRBV15 to TRBJ2-3, with D possibly being TRBD2 (7 bases). CDR3 length equals 16 residues. V lost 5 bases to trimming and J lost 6 bases, with 21 bases between them. Per the germline V gene, CDR1 is LNHNV and CDR2 is YYDKDF (reference sequence). CDR3 nucleotides: TGTGCCACCAGCGGGGGGGGACACCAATGGGCGGATACGCAGTATTTT. Its translation is CATSGGGHQWADTQYF. The whole variable domain, remainder taken from reference TRBV15 and TRBJ2-3, is DAMVIQNPRYQVTQFGKPVTLSCSQTLNHNVMYWYQQKSSQAPKLLFHYYDKDFNNEADTPDNFQSRRPNTSFCFLDIRSPGLGDTAMYLCATSGGGHQWADTQYFGPGTRLTVL.

The V gene is TRBV7-2, the J gene TRBJ1-4; D call uncertain. V was pared by 1 base and J by 10 bases, with 10 bases between. This CDR3 is 13 amino acids long. CDR1 is SGHTA and CDR2 is FQGNSA in the germline V gene. In DNA form, the CDR3 reads TGTGCCAGCAGCTTAGGGAGCGGGGTAAAACTGTTTTTT. It yields the protein CASSLGSGVKLFF.

The chain is built from TRBV5-4 and TRBJ2-5; 7 bases match TRBD2. This CDR3 spans 13 amino acids. The J segment lost 5 bases and the V segment lost 4 bases, leaving 5 bases of the junction unmatched. Germline V lookup: CDR1 SGHNT, CDR2 YYREEE (reference sequence). CDR3: CASSPISGETQYF. CDR3 in DNA: TGTGCCAGCAGCCCTATTAGCGGGGAGACCCAGTACTTC.

The chain uses TRBV5-1 and TRBJ2-6; maybe TRBD1 (5 bases). Germline V gene lookup returns CDR1 SGHRS and CDR2 YFSETQ. This CDR3 contains 19 residues. Trimming left V 4 bases short and J 0 bases short, with 20 bases between. CDR3: CASSPNLIKTDSGANVLTF. Written as DNA, the CDR3 is TGCGCCAGCAGCCCAAACCTAATAAAGACAGACTCTGGGGCCAACGTCCTGACTTTC.

The rearrangement joins TRBV21-1 to TRBJ2-7; TRBD2 is the table's D call and was not checked against the DNA. TRBV21-1 is labeled a pseudogene. The CDR3 runs to 13 residues. The CDR3, as DNA: TGTGCCAGCGAGGGGGGGCGCCCCTCCGAGCAGTACGTC. This codes for CASEGGRPSEQYV.

The chain has TRBV9 and TRBJ2-3, with D unresolved. V lost 4 bases to trimming and J lost 0 bases, with 9 bases between them. Per the germline V gene, CDR1 is SGDLS and CDR2 is YYNGEE. The CDR3 covers 14 residues. CDR3 residues: CASSMTISTDTQYF. CDR3 sequence (DNA): TGTGCCAGCAGCATGACAATCAGCACAGATACGCAGTATTTT.

In its sample, this clone was seen once. The chain joins TRBV27 to TRBJ1-5, with a possible D match to TRBD1 (6 bases). Trimming stripped 6 bases from V and 6 bases from J, with 9 bases between. From germline, CDR1 is MNHEY and CDR2 SMNVEV (reference sequence). CDR3 length equals 12 residues. The CDR3 reads CASRIQGQPQHF. In DNA form, the CDR3 reads TGTGCCAGCAGAATACAGGGTCAGCCCCAGCATTTT.

This clone has just a few counts. CDR3 region: CASSKDRAEPQHF. The CDR3, as DNA: TGTGCCAGCTCAAAGGACAGGGCAGAGCCCCAGCATTTT. The chain couples TRBV18 to TRBJ1-5, with 8 positions matching TRBD1. Germline assignment: CDR1 KGHSH and CDR2 LQKENI. CDR3 size: 13 residues. J was trimmed by 8 bases and V by 5 bases; bases with no gene match: 5.

This chain connects TRBV7-8 to TRBJ1-1, with D hard to call. CDR1 and CDR2 (germline): SGHVS, FQNEAQ. CDR3 length equals 14 residues. Trimming took 4 bases from V and 4 from J, leaving 13 bases between them. CDR3: CASSSRLRATEAFF. As DNA, the CDR3 is TGTGCCAGCAGCTCCCGCCTGAGGGCCACTGAAGCTTTCTTT.

This clone was observed once. V and J are TRBV5-6 and TRBJ1-6; possibly TRBD1 for D (6 bases). Germline CDR1 and CDR2: SGHDT and YYEEEE. Trimming took off 6 bases at V and 4 bases at J, with 14 bases between the two ends. This CDR3 has 15 residues. The CDR3 protein is CASTAGTSYNSPLHF. DNA of the CDR3: TGTGCCAGCACCGCCGGGACATCGTATAATTCACCCCTCCACTTT.

The chain has TRBV2 and TRBJ2-4; D is unclear. The length of the CDR3 is 15 residues. CDR1 is SNHLY and CDR2 is FYNNEI in the germline V gene. V dropped 1 base and J dropped 8 bases, with 15 bases sitting between them. The CDR3 bases are TGTGCCAGCAGTGAAGTGCATGTCCCCGTAGACATTCAGTACTTC. Protein: CASSEVHVPVDIQYF.

The CDR3 here is CASRGGGGDSPLHF. CDR3 in DNA: TGTGCCAGCAGAGGAGGGGGGGGCGATTCACCCCTCCACTTT. The rearrangement links TRBV5-5 to TRBJ1-6, with a possible D match to TRBD1 (6 bases). CDR3 length equals 14 residues. Trimming pared 5 bases from V and 8 bases from J, leaving 14 bases between. From germline, CDR1 is SGHKS and CDR2 YYEKEE (reference sequence).

This clone was found once. The chain employs TRBV30 and TRBJ2-3; D might be TRBD2 (7 bases). V was pared by 0 bases and J by 2 bases, with 15 bases between. This CDR3 spans 16 amino acids. Germline V gene sequence: CDR1 GTSNPN, CDR2 SVGIG (reference sequence). CDR3 bases: TGTGCCTGGAGTGTACAAGGGGGGGGCCACACAGATACGCAGTATTTT. This translates into CAWSVQGGGHTDTQYF.

The V gene is TRBV19, the J gene TRBJ1-5; D not certain. Trimming pared 7 bases from V and 7 bases from J, leaving 8 bases between. Per germline, CDR1 LNHDA and CDR2 SQIVND (reference sequence). The CDR3 has 11 residues. CDR3 coding DNA: TGTGCCAGTACGGCTAGGCAGCCCCAGCATTTT. This gives the protein CASTARQPQHF.